The 27 T cell receptor beta chains below were found in one sample sequenced in a study of cytotoxic CD8 clonotypes in ibrutinib-treated CLL. Sequenced by immunoSEQ multiplex PCR; TCRdb stores in-frame clones only, minus some. The sample records around 140,000 clones, 80% being singletons. The source material was PBMCs, sampled after 36 months of ibrutinib treatment. Every receptor here comes from a human donor with chronic lymphocytic leukemia.

J is TRBJ2-1 and V is TRBV5-1; 8 nucleotides match TRBD1. With 4 bases clipped from V and 4 bases from J, the junction kept 7 bases outside the gene matches. The CDR3 contains 15 residues. CDR1 and CDR2 (germline): SGHRS, YFSETQ. The CDR3, as DNA: TGCGCCAGCAGCCACGGACAGGGACTTTACAATGAGCAGTTCTTC. Its protein is CASSHGQGLYNEQFF.

V and J are TRBV6-1 and TRBJ2-5; TRBD2 agrees at 10 bases. V gave up 4 bases and J gave up 5 bases; unmatched junction bases: 7. Germline values: CDR1 MNHNS, CDR2 SASEGT. The CDR3 covers 15 residues. The CDR3 reads CASSGSGRVAETQYF. The DNA for the CDR3 is TGTGCCAGCAGTGGCAGCGGGAGGGTGGCTGAGACCCAGTACTTC.

The chain combines TRBV27 with TRBJ2-3; D unclear. This CDR3 region has 16 residues. Germline V gene lookup returns CDR1 MNHEY and CDR2 SMNVEV (reference sequence). Trimming cost V 6 bases and J 0 bases, with 16 bases left between them. The CDR3 DNA reads TGTGCCAGCAGACTTACCTATATGTTGAGCACAGATACGCAGTATTTT. Protein: CASRLTYMLSTDTQYF.

This clone has just a few counts. The V call is TRBV4-1, the J call TRBJ2-7; D possibly matches TRBD1 or TRBD2 (5 bases each). Germline V gene data show CDR1 as MGHRA and CDR2 as YSYEKL. The CDR3 runs to 14 residues. Deletions cut 1 base from V and 1 base from J, with 8 bases between. DNA of the CDR3: TGCGCCAGCAGCCAAGGGTGGGGGTCCTACGAGCAGTACTTC. It yields the protein CASSQGWGSYEQYF.

The V and J genes are TRBV7-3 and TRBJ1-2, with 7 positions matching TRBD1. The CDR3 spans 14 residues. V lost 5 bases, J lost 3 bases, and 6 bases stayed unmatched. CDR1 is SGHTA, CDR2 FQGTGA, per germline. This CDR3 is CASSPRGLDYGYTF. In DNA form, the CDR3 reads TGTGCCAGCAGCCCGAGGGGGCTCGACTATGGCTACACCTTC.

V is TRBV28 and J is TRBJ2-3; D is unclear. Germline CDR1 MDHEN, CDR2 SYDVKM. The CDR3 has 15 residues. The V gene lost 4 bases and the J gene lost 1 base, with 12 bases spanning the gap. Here the CDR3 reads CASSYDFGRTDTQYF. The CDR3 nucleotides are TGTGCCAGCAGTTATGACTTCGGTCGCACAGATACGCAGTATTTT.

This chain uses TRBV30 with TRBJ2-1; TRBD2 aligns across 12 bases. The CDR3 has 15 amino acids. Germline CDR1 GTSNPN, CDR2 SVGIG (reference sequence). The trim removed 3 bases at V and 8 bases at J, leaving 8 bases unmatched. CDR3 residues: CAWSLTSGRWYEQFF. The CDR3 DNA is TGTGCCTGGAGCCTTACTAGCGGGAGGTGGTATGAGCAGTTCTTC. Full variable domain (outside the CDR3, taken from reference TRBV30 and TRBJ2-1): SQTIHQWPATLVQPVGSPLSLECTVEGTSNPNLYWYRQAAGRGLQLLFYSVGIGQISSEVPQNLSASRPQDRQFILSSKKLLLSDSGFYLCAWSLTSGRWYEQFFGPGTRLTVL.

The chain links TRBV18 to TRBJ2-1; the match to TRBD1 covers 9 bases. The CDR3 is 17 residues long. V trimming: 3 bases; J trimming: 9 bases; junction bases outside the gene matches: 15. The germline V gene encodes CDR1 KGHSH and CDR2 LQKENI. CDR3 protein: CASSPLGGGTGKTEQFF. As DNA, the CDR3 is TGTGCCAGCTCACCTCTCGGTGGAGGGACAGGGAAGACTGAGCAGTTCTTC.

The chain couples TRBV7-2 to TRBJ2-3; TRBD2 might be the D (5 bases). This CDR3 spans 15 amino acids. Germline CDR1 reads SGHTA; CDR2 reads FQGNSA. Trimming pared 5 bases from V and 0 bases from J, leaving 12 bases between. Written as DNA, the CDR3 is TGTGCCAGCAGCAACGACTACCTAAGCACAGATACGCAGTATTTT. Protein: CASSNDYLSTDTQYF.

This clone came up a few times. The chain recombines TRBV28 with TRBJ2-7; D possibly corresponds to TRBD2 (5 bases). Germline CDR1 and CDR2: MDHEN and SYDVKM. Trimming left V 5 bases short and J 3 bases short, with 5 bases between. The CDR3 is 11 residues long. CDR3 in amino acids: CASSRGYEQYF. CDR3 DNA sequence: TGTGCCAGCAGTCGGGGCTACGAGCAGTACTTC.

This clone is a singleton in its sample. The rearrangement links TRBV11-2 to TRBJ1-4; D gene unclear. Germline V gene data show CDR1 as SGHAT and CDR2 as FQNNGV. Trimming left V 3 bases short and J 13 bases short, with 15 bases between. The CDR3 covers 13 residues. Here the CDR3 DNA reads TGTGCCAGCAGCTTGGTGGGCGGAGTACGACTGTTTTTT. This gives the protein CASSLVGGVRLFF.

This sequence joins TRBV5-4 and TRBJ2-2, with D perhaps matching TRBD2 (6 bases). This CDR3 has 15 residues. Trimming left V 0 bases short and J 4 bases short, with 10 bases between. Germline V gene sequence: CDR1 SGHNT, CDR2 YYREEE (reference sequence). The CDR3 reads CASSLGQGGTGELFF. The CDR3 bases are TGTGCCAGCAGCTTGGGTCAGGGAGGCACCGGGGAGCTGTTTTTT.

This chain links TRBV10-2 with TRBJ2-5; 10 nucleotides match TRBD2. The germline V gene has CDR1 WSHSY and CDR2 SAAADI. This CDR3 has 16 amino acids. J gave up 7 bases and V 0 bases, and 8 bases lay outside the gene matches. The CDR3 nucleotides are TGCGCCAGCAGTGAGTCTGGACTAGCGGCATCACGGACCCAGTACTTC. Translation gives CASSESGLAASRTQYF.

This clone was detected once. The chain couples TRBV5-8 to TRBJ2-1; 9 positions match TRBD1. The germline gives CDR1 SGHTS, CDR2 YDEGEE. This CDR3 contains 15 residues. Unmatched junction bases numbered 3, after V lost 1 base and J lost 4 bases. The DNA of the CDR3 is TGTGCCAGCAGCTTGACGGGACAGGGATACAATGAGCAGTTCTTC. It yields the protein CASSLTGQGYNEQFF.

The chain combines TRBV6-6 with TRBJ2-6, with D possibly being TRBD2 (6 bases). The CDR3 loop spans 16 amino acids. Germline V CDR1 and CDR2: MNHNY, SVGAGI (reference sequence). Trimming took 0 bases from V and 0 from J, leaving 6 bases between them. The CDR3 bases are TGTGCCAGCAGTTACTCGGGGGGCTCTGGGGCCAACGTCCTGACTTTC. It is translated as CASSYSGGSGANVLTF.

This chain uses TRBV28 with TRBJ2-7; D possibly matches TRBD1 or TRBD2 (5 bases each). The CDR3 runs to 13 residues. V lost 8 bases, J lost 0 bases, and 11 bases lay in between. CDR1 and CDR2 (germline): MDHEN, SYDVKM. The CDR3 sequence: CASARGDSYEQYF. The CDR3 region has the DNA TGTGCCAGCGCCCGGGGCGACTCCTACGAGCAGTACTTC.

Only a few counts were recorded for this clone. This chain connects TRBV7-9 to TRBJ2-2; TRBD1 aligns across 8 bases. The CDR3 consists of 15 residues. V trimming: 7 bases; J trimming: 1 base; junction bases outside the gene matches: 5. Germline V gives CDR1 SEHNR, CDR2 FQNEAQ (reference sequence). CDR3 nucleotide sequence: TGTGCCAGCAACCTCGGACAGGGGAACACCGGGGAGCTGTTTTTT. Translating gives CASNLGQGNTGELFF.

A remark on this clone: The same CDR3 also results from other DNA sequences found in this sample. The V call is TRBV5-6, the J call TRBJ1-1; unclear D gene. V lost 2 bases and J 1 base, leaving 3 bases between the germline ends. The CDR3 is 12 residues long. Germline loops: CDR1 SGHDT, CDR2 YYEEEE. The DNA of the CDR3 is TGTGCCAGCAGCTTCCCGAACACTGAAGCTTTCTTT. It translates to CASSFPNTEAFF. Full variable domain (outside the CDR3, taken from reference TRBV5-6 and TRBJ1-1): DAGVTQSPTHLIKTRGQQVTLRCSPKSGHDTVSWYQQALGQGPQFIFQYYEEEERQRGNFPDRFSGHQFPNYSSELNVNALLLGDSALYLCASSFPNTEAFFGQGTRLTVV.

J is TRBJ1-3 and V is TRBV7-9; a possible D gene is TRBD1 (5 bases). Trimming pared 0 bases from V and 8 bases from J, leaving 14 bases between. CDR3 length equals 15 residues. CDR1 is SEHNR, CDR2 FQNEAQ, per germline (reference sequence). CDR3 coding DNA: TGTGCCAGCAGCTTAGCGGGACTTGGTTATCACACCATATATTTT. Its translation: CASSLAGLGYHTIYF.

The rearrangement joins TRBV11-2 to TRBJ1-1; 8 nucleotides line up with TRBD1. V trimming: 4 bases; J trimming: 7 bases; junction bases outside the gene matches: 8. This CDR3 region has 14 residues. Germline CDR1 is SGHAT and CDR2 is FQNNGV. CDR3 in amino acids: CASSWTRGQGEAFF. For the CDR3, the DNA is TGTGCCAGCAGCTGGACCAGGGGGCAAGGTGAAGCTTTCTTT.

The chain links TRBV27 to TRBJ2-1; 11 nucleotides align to TRBD2. Trimming cost V 1 base and J 7 bases; bases outside gene matches: 15. CDR1 is MNHEY, CDR2 SMNVEV, per germline (reference sequence). The CDR3 length is 19 residues. CDR3 coding DNA: TGTGCCAGCAGTTTATTAGGGCCAGCGGGACTAGCGGAGCTGAATGAGCAGTTCTTC. Its translation: CASSLLGPAGLAELNEQFF.

CDR3 loop: CATVLVAPYEQYF. CDR3 bases: TGTGCCACCGTACTCGTGGCACCCTACGAGCAGTACTTC. The rearrangement joins TRBV2 to TRBJ2-7; unclear D gene. V gave up 10 bases and J gave up 2 bases, with 15 bases separating them. The CDR3 is 13 residues long. Germline V lookup: CDR1 SNHLY, CDR2 FYNNEI. The complete variable domain, with remaining parts taken from reference TRBV2 and TRBJ2-7, reads EPEVTQTPSHQVTQMGQEVILRCVPISNHLYFYWYRQILGQKVEFLVSFYNNEISEKSEIFDDQFSVERPDGSNFTLKIRSTKLEDSAMYFCATVLVAPYEQYFGPGTRLTVT.

This clone was observed a few times. This chain joins TRBV7-8 and TRBJ2-7; D may be TRBD2 (6 bases). V lost 6 bases and J 5 bases, leaving 23 bases between the germline ends. The germline CDR1 and CDR2 sequences are SGHVS and FQNEAQ. The CDR3 has 16 amino acids. CDR3 DNA: TGTGCCAGCAGAATCCGGTCGGGGACTGGTTTCCACGAGCAGTACTTC. Its translation is CASRIRSGTGFHEQYF.

The gene calls are TRBV18 and TRBJ2-7; D is unresolved. Germline-derived CDR1 and CDR2 are KGHSH and LQKENI. V gave up 2 bases and J gave up 6 bases, with 5 bases separating them. This CDR3 comprises 11 residues. This chain's CDR3 is CASSPNSEQYF. CDR3 DNA sequence: TGTGCCAGCTCACCAAACAGCGAGCAGTACTTC.

The genes are TRBV27 and TRBJ1-6; 9 nucleotides match TRBD1. The CDR3 sequence is 16 residues long. The junction had 6 bases not matched to a gene; V was cut back by 0 bases and J by 9 bases. Germline V gives CDR1 MNHEY, CDR2 SMNVEV (reference sequence). The CDR3 DNA follows: TGTGCCAGCAGTTTATCGGGACAGGGATTGGGTTCACCCCTCCACTTT. Protein product: CASSLSGQGLGSPLHF.

The rearrangement joins TRBV19 to TRBJ2-1; 9 positions match TRBD1. The junction had 10 bases not matched to a gene; V was cut back by 5 bases and J by 8 bases. The CDR3 loop spans 15 amino acids. Looked up from germline, CDR1 is LNHDA and CDR2 is SQIVND (reference sequence). CDR3 protein: CASSQDRGIFDEQFF. As DNA, the CDR3 is TGTGCCAGTAGTCAGGACAGGGGTATATTCGATGAGCAGTTCTTC.

The chain combines TRBV5-1 with TRBJ1-2; 8 bases fit TRBD1. This CDR3 comprises 13 residues. From germline, CDR1 is SGHRS and CDR2 YFSETQ. The ends lost 0 bases at V and 7 bases at J; junction bases unmatched: 2. CDR3 protein: CASSLGQGIGYTF. The CDR3 DNA reads as TGCGCCAGCAGCTTGGGACAGGGGATTGGCTACACCTTC.